Presented here are 10 T cell receptor beta chains from one specimen sequenced in a study of T cell responses to AZD1222 COVID-19 vaccine. Using immunoSEQ multiplex PCR, the repertoire was profiled, and TCRdb retains in-frame clones only, with some absent. The profile shows 87,000 or so clones, around 91% of them singletons. The sequenced sample was peripheral blood, obtained on day 0 of AZD1222 vaccination. These receptors all come from an adult in good health.

J is TRBJ2-5 and V is TRBV13, with 10 nucleotides matching TRBD1. The CDR3 totals 14 residues. J was trimmed by 4 bases and V by 6 bases; bases with no gene match: 5. The V gene's germline CDR1 is PRHDT and CDR2 FYEKMQ (reference sequence). The CDR3 coding sequence is TGTGCCAGCAGTAGGGACAGGGGACGAGAGACCCAGTACTTC. It translates to CASSRDRGRETQYF.

This rearrangement joins TRBV4-1 to TRBJ2-3; 13 nucleotides agree with TRBD2. This CDR3 is 16 amino acids long. In germline, CDR1 is MGHRA, CDR2 YSYEKL. The ends lost 5 bases at V and 5 bases at J; junction bases unmatched: 7. The CDR3 bases are TGCGCCAGCAGCACACTAGCGGGGGGGCGGATAGATACGCAGTATTTT. Residues: CASSTLAGGRIDTQYF.

The chain employs TRBV4-1 and TRBJ2-7; D remains ambiguous. The CDR3 spans 15 residues. V was shortened by 0 bases and J by 0 bases, with 9 bases between the two germline ends. The germline CDR1 and CDR2 sequences are MGHRA and YSYEKL. The CDR3 is CASSQDRRNSYEQYF. CDR3 coding DNA: TGCGCCAGCAGCCAAGACCGCCGGAACTCCTACGAGCAGTACTTC.

The chain couples TRBV10-3 to TRBJ2-3; 9 bases are a match to TRBD2. With V trimmed by 6 bases and J by 4 bases, 11 bases remained unmatched. This CDR3 is 16 amino acids long. Looked up from germline, CDR1 is ENHRY and CDR2 is SYGVKD. CDR3 DNA: TGTGCCATCAGCCTGGGGGCGGGGGGGCAGTCAGATACGCAGTATTTT. Its protein product is CAISLGAGGQSDTQYF.

The chain uses TRBV12-3 or TRBV12-4 and TRBJ2-3; unclear D gene. There are 12 residues in the CDR3. V shed 3 bases and J shed 3 bases, with 4 bases lying between them. The CDR3 region has the DNA TGTGCCAGCAGTTTTGGAACAGATACGCAGTATTTT. Translated: CASSFGTDTQYF.

The chain couples TRBV23-1 to TRBJ1-1; D gene uncertain. TRBV23-1 is annotated as an ORF whose role is uncertain. This CDR3 has 11 residues. The V gene lost 4 bases and the J gene lost 4 bases, with 4 bases spanning the gap. CDR3 nucleotides: TGCGCCAGCAGTCTGGTCACTGAAGCTTTCTTT. Protein: CASSLVTEAFF.

J is TRBJ1-2 and V is TRBV5-1, with 9 bases that match TRBD1. This CDR3 spans 15 amino acids. Unmatched junction bases numbered 3, after V lost 3 bases and J lost 0 bases. Germline CDR1 SGHRS, CDR2 YFSETQ. CDR3 sequence reads: CASSSRTGANYGYTF. The CDR3, as DNA: TGCGCCAGCAGCTCGAGGACAGGGGCTAACTATGGCTACACCTTC.

This sequence joins TRBV14 and TRBJ1-1; the D gene is possibly TRBD1 (6 bases). The CDR3 is 12 residues long. Germline CDR1 is SGHDN and CDR2 is FVKESK. Trimming shortened V by 4 bases and J by 7 bases, and 10 bases separated the two germline ends. The CDR3 coding sequence is TGTGCCAGCAGCCCCCGGACAGTTGAAGCTTTCTTT. Protein sequence: CASSPRTVEAFF.

This chain joins TRBV5-1 and TRBJ1-5; D is perhaps TRBD1 (6 bases). The CDR3 loop spans 18 amino acids. Germline CDR1 reads SGHRS; CDR2 reads YFSETQ. The germline V and J ends were trimmed by 0 bases and 0 bases, with 16 bases remaining between them. CDR3 in amino acids: CASSLGPRQVYSNQPQHF. CDR3 sequence (DNA): TGCGCCAGCAGCTTGGGCCCCAGACAGGTGTATAGCAATCAGCCCCAGCATTTT.

The V gene is TRBV2, the J gene TRBJ2-2; TRBD1 agrees at 7 bases. Germline V gene lookup returns CDR1 SNHLY and CDR2 FYNNEI. The CDR3 has 14 amino acids. J was trimmed by 2 bases and V by 8 bases; bases with no gene match: 5. This chain's CDR3 is CASERQGNTGELFF. Here the CDR3 DNA reads TGTGCCAGCGAGCGACAGGGCAACACCGGGGAGCTGTTTTTT. Variable domain in full (rest from reference TRBV2 and TRBJ2-2): EPEVTQTPSHQVTQMGQEVILRCVPISNHLYFYWYRQILGQKVEFLVSFYNNEISEKSEIFDDQFSVERPDGSNFTLKIRSTKLEDSAMYFCASERQGNTGELFFGEGSRLTVL.